This T cell receptor beta chain is drawn from a study of neurological immune-mediated disorders. In this sample, this clonotype turned up many times. Looked up from germline, CDR1 is MGHRA and CDR2 is YSYEKL. With 0 bases clipped from V and 7 bases from J, the junction kept 20 bases outside the gene matches. The CDR3 contains 19 residues. TCRdb independently ran MiXCR on the 5' RACE reads; one entry per CDR3 protein. The sample has tens of thousands of distinct CDR3 sequences, 5.2% seen once. The chain has TRBV4-1 and TRBJ2-7; TRBD2 agrees at 8 bases. What was sequenced was PBMCs. The clonotype originates from a man aged 18-30 years with multiple sclerosis. The CDR3 protein is CASSQDKPISGGGPGEQYF. In nucleotides, the CDR3 is TGCGCCAGCAGCCAAGATAAACCCATTAGCGGCGGGGGGCCGGGAGAGCAGTACTTC.